The 3 T cell receptor beta chains in this list originate from one sample, sequenced in a study of blood T cells in healthy people across ages. Sample-barcoded 5' priming and a J-beta primer mix drove a second PCR of roughly 6 to 12 cycles. Via MiXCR, TCRdb re-called the 5' RACE reads, giving one row per CDR3 protein. This sample has 780,000 or so distinct CDR3 sequences, with roughly 50% found just once. The sequenced material came from blood. The receptors stem from a man between 40 and 49 years old in good health.

CDR3 sequence: CSVGSGADYGYTF. CDR3 sequence (DNA): TGCAGCGTTGGCAGCGGTGCGGACTATGGCTACACCTTC. This chain connects TRBV29-1 to TRBJ1-2; D gene unclear. The V end lost 4 bases, the J end lost 3 bases, and 12 bases lay between the germline ends. Germline CDR1 SQVTM, CDR2 ANQGSEA. The length of the CDR3 is 13 residues.

The rearrangement joins TRBV4-2 to TRBJ2-1; 8 bases are shared with TRBD1. J gave up 3 bases and V 1 base, and 17 bases lay outside the gene matches. This CDR3 spans 20 amino acids. Germline V gene lookup returns CDR1 LGHNA and CDR2 YNFKEQ. The CDR3 coding sequence is TGTGCCAGCAGCCAAGGAGCGGTGGGACAGGCCCGAGGGGACTACAATGAGCAGTTCTTC. It is translated as CASSQGAVGQARGDYNEQFF.

V usage is TRBV12-5 and J usage is TRBJ2-3; no firm D call. This CDR3 is 15 amino acids long. CDR1 is LGHNT and CDR2 is FRNRAP in the germline V gene. The V end was cut by 1 base, the J end by 2 bases, with 10 bases between. CDR3 sequence (DNA): TGTGCTAGTGGTTTGGATCAGGACCACACAGATACGCAGTATTTT. Protein product: CASGLDQDHTDTQYF.